Sequencing of this T cell receptor beta chain was carried out in a study of OX40 agonist ivuxolimab in advanced cancers. About this clone itself: The antigen is not known.

Study-level results: Low normalized T-cell clonal expansion was also seen in some nonresponders. Averaging showed that CD8+ T cells had more expanded clones than CD4+ did.

Assay used: immunoSEQ multiplex PCR; TCRdb lists only in-frame clones, some missing. The repertoire includes about 20,000 clones, 83% of them detected once, and 50% to 55% sits in the top ten. Germline lookup yields CDR1 MNHEY and CDR2 SMNVEV (reference sequence). CDR3 size: 16 residues. The ends lost 6 bases at V and 5 bases at J; junction bases unmatched: 10. A history of autoimmune disease or systemic immunosuppression excluded patients. The receptor comes from an adult with an advanced solid tumor such as melanoma, head and neck, liver or kidney cancer. The rearrangement joins TRBV27 to TRBJ2-3; 11 bases fit TRBD2. The sequencing used CD4+ or CD8+ T cells sorted from blood, collected in a trial of the OX40 agonist ivuxolimab. The CDR3 nucleotides read TGTGCCAGCAGCATGGCCCTCGGACTAGCGGGAGATACGCAGTATTTT. This encodes CASSMALGLAGDTQYF.